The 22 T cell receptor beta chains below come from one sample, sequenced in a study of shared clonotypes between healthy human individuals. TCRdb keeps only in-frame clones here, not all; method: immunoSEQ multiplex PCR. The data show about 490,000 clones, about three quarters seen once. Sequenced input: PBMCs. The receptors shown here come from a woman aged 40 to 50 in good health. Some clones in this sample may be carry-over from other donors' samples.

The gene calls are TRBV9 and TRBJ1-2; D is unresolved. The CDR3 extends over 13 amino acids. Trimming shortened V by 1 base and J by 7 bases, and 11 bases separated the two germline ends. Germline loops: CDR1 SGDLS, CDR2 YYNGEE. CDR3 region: CASSVIEKTGYTF. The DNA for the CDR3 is TGTGCCAGCAGCGTAATAGAAAAAACTGGCTACACCTTC.

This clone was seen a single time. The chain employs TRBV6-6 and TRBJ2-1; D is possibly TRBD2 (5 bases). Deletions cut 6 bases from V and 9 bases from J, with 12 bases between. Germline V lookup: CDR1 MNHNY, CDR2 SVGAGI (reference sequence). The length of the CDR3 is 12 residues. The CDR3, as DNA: TGTGCCAGCAGCCCCTCCCGGGGTGAGCAGTTCTTC. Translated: CASSPSRGEQFF.

The CDR3 DNA is TGTGCCAGCAGCTTTTTAGCGGGAGCGGAAACCGGGGAGCTGTTTTTT. Its translation: CASSFLAGAETGELFF. J is TRBJ2-2 and V is TRBV7-2; TRBD2 aligns across 9 bases. Germline-derived CDR1 and CDR2 are SGHTA and FQGNSA. Trimming removed 3 bases from V and 5 bases from J; junction bases left unmatched: 7. The CDR3 has 16 amino acids.

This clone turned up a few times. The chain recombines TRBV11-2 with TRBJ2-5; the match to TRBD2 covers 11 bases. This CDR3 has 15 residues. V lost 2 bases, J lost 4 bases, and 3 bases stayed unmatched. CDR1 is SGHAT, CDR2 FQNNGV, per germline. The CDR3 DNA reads TGTGCCAGCAGCTTAACTAGCGGGAGAACAGAGACCCAGTACTTC. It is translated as CASSLTSGRTETQYF.

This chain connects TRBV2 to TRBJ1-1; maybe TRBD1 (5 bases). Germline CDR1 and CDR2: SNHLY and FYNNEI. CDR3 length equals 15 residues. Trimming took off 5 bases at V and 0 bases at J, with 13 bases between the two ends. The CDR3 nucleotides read TGTGCCAGCAGTCCTCGGAAAGGGGTGAACACTGAAGCTTTCTTT. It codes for CASSPRKGVNTEAFF.

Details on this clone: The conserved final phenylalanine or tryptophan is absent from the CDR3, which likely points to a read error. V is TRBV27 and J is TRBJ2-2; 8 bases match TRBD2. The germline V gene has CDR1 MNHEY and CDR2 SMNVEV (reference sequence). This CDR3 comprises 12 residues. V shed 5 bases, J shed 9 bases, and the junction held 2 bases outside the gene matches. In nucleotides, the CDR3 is TGTGCCAGCAGTAATAGCGGGAGGGAGCTGTTTCTT. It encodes CASSNSGRELFL.

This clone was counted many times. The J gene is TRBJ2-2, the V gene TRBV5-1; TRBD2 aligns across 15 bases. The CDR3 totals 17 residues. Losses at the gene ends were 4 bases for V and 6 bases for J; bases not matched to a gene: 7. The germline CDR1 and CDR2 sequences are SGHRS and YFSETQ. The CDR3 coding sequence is TGCGCCAGCAGCCCCGCTGGACTAGCGGGAGGGGCCGGGGAGCTGTTTTTT. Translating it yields CASSPAGLAGGAGELFF.

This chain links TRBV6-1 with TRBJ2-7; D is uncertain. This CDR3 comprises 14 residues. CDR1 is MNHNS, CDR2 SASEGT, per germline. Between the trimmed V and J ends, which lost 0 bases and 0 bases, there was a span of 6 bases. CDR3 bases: TGTGCCAGCAGTGAAGCTTCCAACTCCTACGAGCAGTACTTC. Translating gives CASSEASNSYEQYF.

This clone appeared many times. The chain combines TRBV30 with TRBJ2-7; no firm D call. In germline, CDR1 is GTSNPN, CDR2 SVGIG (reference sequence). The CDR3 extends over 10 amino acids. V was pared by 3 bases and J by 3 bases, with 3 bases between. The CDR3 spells CAWSRYEQYF. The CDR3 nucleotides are TGTGCCTGGAGCCGCTACGAGCAGTACTTC.

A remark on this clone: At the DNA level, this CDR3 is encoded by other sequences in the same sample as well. The CDR3 here is CASSLVGGETQYF. In DNA form, the CDR3 reads TGTGCCAGCAGTTTGGTCGGGGGGGAGACCCAGTACTTC. The chain links TRBV28 to TRBJ2-5; 7 bases are shared with TRBD2. V lost 3 bases, J lost 5 bases, and 3 bases stayed unmatched. CDR3 length: 13 residues. Germline V gene lookup returns CDR1 MDHEN and CDR2 SYDVKM.

CDR3 sequence reads: CASRGSYGYTF. The CDR3 coding sequence is TGTGCCAGCAGGGGGTCCTATGGCTACACCTTC. The rearrangement uses TRBV28 and TRBJ1-2; D is ambiguous. Germline V lookup: CDR1 MDHEN, CDR2 SYDVKM. The CDR3 is 11 residues long. Trimming shortened V by 6 bases and J by 4 bases, and 6 bases separated the two germline ends.

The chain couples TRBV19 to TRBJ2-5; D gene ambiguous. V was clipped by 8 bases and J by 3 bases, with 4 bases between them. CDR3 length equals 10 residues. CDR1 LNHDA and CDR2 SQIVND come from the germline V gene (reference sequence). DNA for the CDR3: TGTGCCAGTGGTGAAGAGACCCAGTACTTC. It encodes CASGEETQYF.

Written as DNA, the CDR3 is TGTGCCAGCAGCTCCGGGACAGGGAACTATGGCTACACCTTC. Encoded protein: CASSSGTGNYGYTF. This rearrangement joins TRBV28 to TRBJ1-2; the match to TRBD1 covers 9 bases. Germline trimming cut 6 bases from V and 2 bases from J; bases unmatched to any gene: 4. Germline V gene lookup returns CDR1 MDHEN and CDR2 SYDVKM. The CDR3 is made up of 14 amino acids.

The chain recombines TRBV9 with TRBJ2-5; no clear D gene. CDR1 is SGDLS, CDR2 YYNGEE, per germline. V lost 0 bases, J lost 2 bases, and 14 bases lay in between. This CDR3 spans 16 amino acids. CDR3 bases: TGTGCCAGCAGCGTAGCGGCGGCGGCAGATCAAGAGACCCAGTACTTC. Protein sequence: CASSVAAAADQETQYF. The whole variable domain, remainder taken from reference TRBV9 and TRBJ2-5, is DSGVTQTPKHLITATGQRVTLRCSPRSGDLSVYWYQQSLDQGLQFLIQYYNGEERAKGNILERFSAQQFPDLHSELNLSSLELGDSALYFCASSVAAAADQETQYFGPGTRLLVL.

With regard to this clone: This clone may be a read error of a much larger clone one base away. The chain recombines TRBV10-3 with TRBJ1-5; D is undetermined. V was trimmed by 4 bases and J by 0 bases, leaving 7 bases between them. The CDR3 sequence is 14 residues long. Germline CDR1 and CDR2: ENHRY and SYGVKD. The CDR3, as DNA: TGTGCCATCAGTGGCGTTAGTAGCAATCAGCCCCAGCATTTT. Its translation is CAISGVSSNQPQHF.

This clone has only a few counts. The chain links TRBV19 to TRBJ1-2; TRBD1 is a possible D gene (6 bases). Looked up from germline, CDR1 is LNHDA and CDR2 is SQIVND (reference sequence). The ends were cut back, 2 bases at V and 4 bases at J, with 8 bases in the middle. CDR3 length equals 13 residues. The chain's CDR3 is CASSIQGPYGYTF. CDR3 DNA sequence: TGTGCCAGTAGTATACAGGGGCCCTATGGCTACACCTTC.

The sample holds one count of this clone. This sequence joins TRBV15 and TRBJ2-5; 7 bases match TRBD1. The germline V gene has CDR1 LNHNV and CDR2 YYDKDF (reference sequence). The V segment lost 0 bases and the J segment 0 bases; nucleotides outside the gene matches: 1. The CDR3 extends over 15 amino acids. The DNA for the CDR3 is TGTGCCACCAGCAGAGATGGGACAGACCAAGAGACCCAGTACTTC. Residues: CATSRDGTDQETQYF.

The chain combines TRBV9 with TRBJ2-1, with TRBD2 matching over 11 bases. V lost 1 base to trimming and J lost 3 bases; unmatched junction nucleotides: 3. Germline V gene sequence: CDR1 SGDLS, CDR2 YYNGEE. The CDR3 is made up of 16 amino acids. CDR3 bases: TGTGCCAGCAGCGTATCCGGGACTAGCGGCTACAATGAGCAGTTCTTC. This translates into CASSVSGTSGYNEQFF.

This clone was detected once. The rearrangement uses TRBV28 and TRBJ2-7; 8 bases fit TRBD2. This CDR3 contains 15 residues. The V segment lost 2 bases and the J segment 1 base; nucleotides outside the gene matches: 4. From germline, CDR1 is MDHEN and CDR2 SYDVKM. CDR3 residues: CASSLDSGTSYEQYF. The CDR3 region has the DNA TGTGCCAGCAGTTTAGATAGCGGGACGTCCTACGAGCAGTACTTC.

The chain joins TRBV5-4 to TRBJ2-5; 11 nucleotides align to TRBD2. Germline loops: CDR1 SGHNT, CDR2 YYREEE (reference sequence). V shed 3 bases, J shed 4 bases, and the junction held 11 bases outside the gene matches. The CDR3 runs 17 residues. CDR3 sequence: CASSSLAGGMGGETQYF. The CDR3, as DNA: TGTGCCAGCAGCTCCCTAGCGGGAGGAATGGGGGGAGAGACCCAGTACTTC.

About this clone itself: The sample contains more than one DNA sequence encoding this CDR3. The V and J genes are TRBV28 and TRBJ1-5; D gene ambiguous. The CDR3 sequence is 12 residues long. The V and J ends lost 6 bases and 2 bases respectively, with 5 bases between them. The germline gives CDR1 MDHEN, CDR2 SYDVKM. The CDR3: CASRGGNQPQHF. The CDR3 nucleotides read TGTGCCAGCAGAGGAGGCAATCAGCCCCAGCATTTT. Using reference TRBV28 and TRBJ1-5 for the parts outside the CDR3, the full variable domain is DVKVTQSSRYLVKRTGEKVFLECVQDMDHENMFWYRQDPGLGLRLIYFSYDVKMKEKGDIPEGYSVSREKKERFSLILESASTNQTSMYLCASRGGNQPQHFGDGTRLSIL.

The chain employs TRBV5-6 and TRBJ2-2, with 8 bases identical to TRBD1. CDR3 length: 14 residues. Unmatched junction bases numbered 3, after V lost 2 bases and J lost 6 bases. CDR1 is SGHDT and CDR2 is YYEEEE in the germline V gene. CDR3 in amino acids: CASSFRQGPGELFF. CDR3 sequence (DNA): TGTGCCAGCAGCTTCAGACAGGGGCCCGGGGAGCTGTTTTTT.